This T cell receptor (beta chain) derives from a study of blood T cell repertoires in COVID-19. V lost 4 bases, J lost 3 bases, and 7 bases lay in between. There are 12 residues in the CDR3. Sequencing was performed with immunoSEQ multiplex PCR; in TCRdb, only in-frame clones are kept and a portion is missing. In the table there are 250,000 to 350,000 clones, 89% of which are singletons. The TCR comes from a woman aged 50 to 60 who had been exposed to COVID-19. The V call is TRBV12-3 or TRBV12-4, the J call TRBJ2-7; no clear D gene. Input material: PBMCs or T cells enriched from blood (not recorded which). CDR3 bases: TGTGCCAGCAGTTCCCTTAACTACGAGCAGTACTTC. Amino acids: CASSSLNYEQYF.